This T cell receptor (beta chain) appears in the sequencing data of a study of cytomegalovirus exposure and HLA in healthy donors. PCR primers comprised 60 Vbeta and 13 Jbeta primers. Assay used: immunoSEQ multiplex PCR; TCRdb lists only in-frame clones, some missing. The sample lists roughly 150,000 clones, 60% to 75% occurring once. Trimming cost V 8 bases and J 5 bases; bases outside gene matches: 6. The germline gives CDR1 SNHLY, CDR2 FYNNEI. The CDR3 contains 13 residues. Study-level findings and limits: Follow-up analysis later connected one missense variant in DCLRE1C with trimming of TCR beta V- and J-genes. The study listed some 160 cytomegalovirus-associated TCR beta chains. Most subjects' HLA-A and HLA-B alleles were reportedly predicted from TCR beta sequences.

Of note for this clone: Its antigen is unidentified.

This cohort consisted of healthy bone marrow donors. The receptor was isolated from a woman in her forties or fifties in good health and CMV-seropositive. The chain couples TRBV2 to TRBJ2-3; 8 positions match TRBD2. Sequenced sample: PBMCs. In DNA, the CDR3 is TGTGCCAGCGATAGCGGGGTTGGAGATACGCAGTATTTT. Its protein product is CASDSGVGDTQYF.